These T cell receptor beta chains were read from a single sample in a study of OX40 agonist ivuxolimab in advanced cancers. Profiled with immunoSEQ multiplex PCR; TCRdb holds only in-frame clones, not every one. The sample records around 40,000 clones, 88% being singletons. Sequencing used CD4+ or CD8+ T cells sorted from blood, obtained in a trial of the OX40 agonist ivuxolimab. The receptors stem from an adult with an advanced solid tumor such as melanoma, head and neck, liver or kidney cancer. The CDR3 runs from the conserved cysteine through the conserved F or W. Fields, in order: J gene, V gene, clone size, D gene, CDR3 protein, CDR3 DNA. The D gene is left open where the match is weak. Clone size is given for some rows only: seen once, a few or many times, or a class if the clone is expanded.

j_call: TRBJ1-6
v_call: TRBV5-6
clone_size: once
d_call: TRBD1
cdr3_aa: CASSIGTGGNSPLHF
cdr3_nt: TGTGCCAGCAGCATCGGGACAGGGGGCAATTCACCCCTCCACTTT

j_call: TRBJ2-1
v_call: TRBV6-5
clone_size: -
d_call: -
cdr3_aa: CASSYSIGPNNEQFF
cdr3_nt: TGTGCCAGCAGTTACTCGATAGGGCCTAACAATGAGCAGTTCTTC

j_call: TRBJ2-1
v_call: TRBV5-4
clone_size: -
d_call: -
cdr3_aa: CASSLETVYYNEQFF
cdr3_nt: TGTGCCAGCAGCTTAGAGACAGTATACTACAATGAGCAGTTCTTC

j_call: TRBJ1-2
v_call: TRBV5-1
clone_size: once
d_call: -
cdr3_aa: CASSLRTAVDGYTF
cdr3_nt: TGCGCCAGCAGCCTCAGGACAGCCGTCGATGGCTACACCTTC

j_call: TRBJ1-2
v_call: TRBV7-2
clone_size: -
d_call: TRBD1
cdr3_aa: CASSLTGEGYTF
cdr3_nt: TGTGCCAGCAGCCTAACAGGGGAAGGCTACACCTTC

j_call: TRBJ2-7
v_call: TRBV5-4
clone_size: -
d_call: -
cdr3_aa: CASSLLGGHEQYF
cdr3_nt: TGTGCCAGCAGCTTGCTTGGAGGCCACGAGCAGTACTTC

j_call: TRBJ2-3
v_call: TRBV11-2
clone_size: -
d_call: TRBD1
cdr3_aa: CASSAGTATDTQYF
cdr3_nt: TGTGCCAGCAGCGCCGGGACAGCCACAGATACGCAGTATTTT

j_call: TRBJ2-5
v_call: TRBV5-4
clone_size: few
d_call: -
cdr3_aa: CASSLVRSETQYF
cdr3_nt: TGTGCCAGCAGCTTGGTTCGGTCAGAGACCCAGTACTTC

j_call: TRBJ2-1
v_call: TRBV13
clone_size: -
d_call: -
cdr3_aa: CASSLGRGGEYNEQFF
cdr3_nt: TGTGCCAGCAGCTTAGGCCGAGGGGGGGAGTACAATGAGCAGTTCTTC

j_call: TRBJ2-7
v_call: TRBV30
clone_size: -
d_call: TRBD2
cdr3_aa: CAWSPRAGSYEQYF
cdr3_nt: TGTGCCTGGAGTCCCCGAGCGGGGAGCTACGAGCAGTACTTC

j_call: TRBJ2-7
v_call: TRBV15
clone_size: -
d_call: -
cdr3_aa: CATSRGRGEGYEQYF
cdr3_nt: TGTGCCACCAGCAGAGGCAGGGGGGAAGGCTACGAGCAGTACTTC

j_call: TRBJ2-1
v_call: TRBV7-7
clone_size: -
d_call: -
cdr3_aa: CASSPSPSQWDEQFF
cdr3_nt: TGTGCTAGCAGCCCCAGCCCCTCGCAGTGGGATGAGCAGTTCTTC

j_call: TRBJ2-7
v_call: TRBV13
clone_size: -
d_call: -
cdr3_aa: CASSLGRGGARNEQYF
cdr3_nt: TGTGCCAGCAGCTTAGGCCGTGGGGGGGCGCGAAACGAGCAGTACTTC

j_call: TRBJ2-2
v_call: TRBV7-9
clone_size: -
d_call: -
cdr3_aa: CASSLSPPATGELFF
cdr3_nt: TGTGCCAGCAGCCTGAGCCCCCCCGCCACCGGGGAGCTGTTTTTT

j_call: TRBJ2-7
v_call: TRBV2
clone_size: -
d_call: -
cdr3_aa: CASQEGQRKRDEQYF
cdr3_nt: TGTGCCAGCCAAGAGGGCCAGAGAAAAAGAGACGAGCAGTACTTC

j_call: TRBJ2-2
v_call: TRBV27
clone_size: -
d_call: -
cdr3_aa: CASSLYSNPGELFF
cdr3_nt: TGTGCCAGCAGTTTATACTCTAACCCCGGGGAGCTGTTTTTT

j_call: TRBJ2-3
v_call: TRBV10-2
clone_size: -
d_call: TRBD2
cdr3_aa: CASSAAPSGGSTDTQYF
cdr3_nt: TGCGCCAGCAGTGCTGCCCCTAGCGGAGGGAGCACAGATACGCAGTATTTT

j_call: TRBJ2-1
v_call: TRBV5-5
clone_size: few
d_call: TRBD2
cdr3_aa: CASSFLAGDFNEQFF
cdr3_nt: TGTGCCAGCAGCTTTCTAGCGGGAGATTTCAATGAGCAGTTCTTC

j_call: TRBJ2-1
v_call: TRBV6-5
clone_size: -
d_call: -
cdr3_aa: CASSYGGDEQFF
cdr3_nt: TGTGCCAGCAGTTACGGCGGCGATGAGCAGTTCTTC

j_call: TRBJ2-5
v_call: TRBV10-1
clone_size: few
d_call: TRBD1
cdr3_aa: CASSDPGTAWETQYF
cdr3_nt: TGCGCCAGCAGTGATCCCGGGACAGCTTGGGAGACCCAGTACTTC

j_call: TRBJ1-5
v_call: TRBV11-2
clone_size: -
d_call: -
cdr3_aa: CASSLLIGDVRQPQHF
cdr3_nt: TGTGCCAGCAGCTTATTAATAGGGGACGTTCGTCAGCCCCAGCATTTT

j_call: TRBJ2-3
v_call: TRBV6-6
clone_size: few
d_call: -
cdr3_aa: CASLTGGTGTDTQYF
cdr3_nt: TGTGCCAGTTTAACGGGGGGGACAGGGACAGATACGCAGTATTTT

j_call: TRBJ1-2
v_call: TRBV29-1
clone_size: once
d_call: -
cdr3_aa: CSVDEGSMGYTF
cdr3_nt: TGCAGCGTTGATGAAGGTAGTATGGGCTACACCTTC

j_call: TRBJ2-2
v_call: TRBV10-1
clone_size: -
d_call: TRBD1
cdr3_aa: CASSWTGETGELFF
cdr3_nt: TGCGCCAGCAGTTGGACAGGGGAAACCGGGGAGCTGTTTTTT

j_call: TRBJ2-3
v_call: TRBV7-7
clone_size: -
d_call: -
cdr3_aa: CASSQGPLPTDTQYF
cdr3_nt: TGTGCTAGCAGCCAGGGACCTCTCCCCACAGATACGCAGTATTTT

j_call: TRBJ2-1
v_call: TRBV5-6
clone_size: -
d_call: TRBD2
cdr3_aa: CASSPTGGNEQFF
cdr3_nt: TGTGCCAGCAGCCCCACCGGGGGGAATGAGCAGTTCTTC

j_call: TRBJ2-7
v_call: TRBV7-9
clone_size: -
d_call: TRBD1
cdr3_aa: CASSAPGQAYEQYF
cdr3_nt: TGTGCCAGCAGCGCACCGGGACAGGCCTACGAGCAGTACTTC

j_call: TRBJ1-2
v_call: TRBV15
clone_size: -
d_call: TRBD1
cdr3_aa: CATSPRDRPYGYTF
cdr3_nt: TGTGCCACCAGCCCCCGGGACAGACCCTATGGCTACACCTTC

j_call: TRBJ2-1
v_call: TRBV5-4
clone_size: -
d_call: TRBD1
cdr3_aa: CASRERDRTYNEQFF
cdr3_nt: TGTGCCAGCAGGGAACGGGACAGGACCTACAATGAGCAGTTCTTC

j_call: TRBJ2-1
v_call: TRBV5-8
clone_size: -
d_call: -
cdr3_aa: CASSLASGQSSYNEQFF
cdr3_nt: TGTGCCAGCAGCTTAGCGAGCGGCCAGAGCTCCTACAATGAGCAGTTCTTC

j_call: TRBJ2-3
v_call: TRBV7-9
clone_size: once
d_call: -
cdr3_aa: CASSLREFSTDTQYF
cdr3_nt: TGTGCCAGCAGCCTACGGGAGTTTAGCACAGATACGCAGTATTTT

j_call: TRBJ1-1
v_call: TRBV6-1
clone_size: -
d_call: TRBD1
cdr3_aa: CASSERDRGPEAFF
cdr3_nt: TGTGCCAGCAGTGAACGGGACAGGGGCCCTGAAGCTTTCTTT

j_call: TRBJ2-1
v_call: TRBV29-1
clone_size: -
d_call: -
cdr3_aa: CSVESYNEQFF
cdr3_nt: TGCAGCGTTGAAAGTTACAATGAGCAGTTCTTC

j_call: TRBJ2-5
v_call: TRBV14
clone_size: -
d_call: TRBD1
cdr3_aa: CASSRTGVVETQYF
cdr3_nt: TGTGCCAGCAGCCGGACAGGGGTGGTGGAGACCCAGTACTTC

j_call: TRBJ2-3
v_call: TRBV30
clone_size: -
d_call: -
cdr3_aa: CAWSVAGLPQYF
cdr3_nt: TGTGCCTGGAGTGTGGCGGGCTTGCCGCAGTATTTT

j_call: TRBJ2-2
v_call: TRBV19
clone_size: -
d_call: TRBD1
cdr3_aa: CASRNHGTDTGELFF
cdr3_nt: TGTGCCAGTAGGAATCATGGGACAGACACCGGGGAGCTGTTTTTT

j_call: TRBJ2-3
v_call: TRBV6-5
clone_size: once
d_call: -
cdr3_aa: CASRGWGATDTQYF
cdr3_nt: TGTGCCAGCAGGGGTTGGGGCGCCACAGATACGCAGTATTTT

j_call: TRBJ2-3
v_call: TRBV28
clone_size: -
d_call: TRBD2
cdr3_aa: CASSFYKGLAGSSTDTQYF
cdr3_nt: TGTGCCAGCAGTTTCTATAAGGGACTAGCGGGATCTAGCACAGATACGCAGTATTTT

j_call: TRBJ2-4
v_call: TRBV27
clone_size: -
d_call: TRBD2
cdr3_aa: CASSSGGTKNIQYF
cdr3_nt: TGTGCCAGCAGTTCGGGGGGAACTAAAAACATTCAGTACTTC

j_call: TRBJ2-5
v_call: TRBV19
clone_size: once
d_call: -
cdr3_aa: CASSMEGGRETQYF
cdr3_nt: TGTGCCAGTAGTATGGAGGGAGGCCGGGAGACCCAGTACTTC

j_call: TRBJ2-7
v_call: TRBV7-9
clone_size: -
d_call: -
cdr3_aa: CASSLGLGSSAYEQYF
cdr3_nt: TGTGCCAGCAGCTTAGGGCTTGGGTCATCTGCCTACGAGCAGTACTTC

j_call: TRBJ2-4
v_call: TRBV4-2
clone_size: -
d_call: -
cdr3_aa: CASSQEWRTRRDIQYF
cdr3_nt: TGTGCCAGCAGCCAAGAGTGGCGGACACGGAGGGACATTCAGTACTTC

j_call: TRBJ2-7
v_call: TRBV11-1
clone_size: -
d_call: TRBD1
cdr3_aa: CASTPRGSSYEQYF
cdr3_nt: TGTGCCAGCACCCCCAGGGGGTCCTCCTACGAGCAGTACTTC

j_call: TRBJ2-1
v_call: TRBV5-1
clone_size: -
d_call: -
cdr3_aa: CASSLGLRANNEQFF
cdr3_nt: TGCGCCAGCAGCTTGGGTTTGCGGGCGAACAATGAGCAGTTCTTC

j_call: TRBJ2-5
v_call: TRBV28
clone_size: -
d_call: -
cdr3_aa: CASRTQVFRETQYF
cdr3_nt: TGTGCCAGCAGAACACAGGTTTTTCGGGAGACCCAGTACTTC

j_call: TRBJ2-2
v_call: TRBV21-1
clone_size: -
d_call: -
cdr3_aa: CASSNPGNDGELFF
cdr3_nt: TGTGCCAGCAGCAACCCGGGGAATGACGGGGAGCTGTTTTTT

j_call: TRBJ1-2
v_call: TRBV28
clone_size: -
d_call: -
cdr3_aa: CASSSFLGANYGYTF
cdr3_nt: TGTGCCAGCAGCTCGTTTTTAGGAGCTAACTATGGCTACACCTTC

j_call: TRBJ2-3
v_call: TRBV5-8
clone_size: -
d_call: -
cdr3_aa: CASTPGWGTSTDTQYF
cdr3_nt: TGTGCCAGCACTCCAGGGTGGGGAACTAGCACAGATACGCAGTATTTT

j_call: TRBJ2-4
v_call: TRBV19
clone_size: -
d_call: -
cdr3_aa: CASRWQNIQYF
cdr3_nt: TGTGCCAGTAGGTGGCAAAACATTCAGTACTTC

j_call: TRBJ2-7
v_call: TRBV5-8
clone_size: -
d_call: TRBD1
cdr3_aa: CASSTSGTGFSYEQYF
cdr3_nt: TGTGCCAGCAGTACGAGCGGGACAGGGTTTTCCTACGAGCAGTACTTC

j_call: TRBJ1-5
v_call: TRBV6-1
clone_size: -
d_call: -
cdr3_aa: CASSEAANQPQHF
cdr3_nt: TGTGCCAGCAGTGAGGCAGCTAATCAGCCCCAGCATTTT

j_call: TRBJ2-7
v_call: TRBV4-1
clone_size: once
d_call: -
cdr3_aa: CASSRPGSYEQYF
cdr3_nt: TGCGCCAGCAGCCGTCCGGGGTCCTACGAGCAGTACTTC

j_call: TRBJ2-7
v_call: TRBV29-1
clone_size: few
d_call: -
cdr3_aa: CSVELEAPAYEQYF
cdr3_nt: TGCAGCGTTGAATTAGAGGCGCCAGCCTACGAGCAGTACTTC

j_call: TRBJ1-2
v_call: TRBV6-6
clone_size: -
d_call: -
cdr3_aa: CASGELGNYGYTF
cdr3_nt: TGTGCCAGCGGCGAGCTCGGGAACTATGGCTACACCTTC

j_call: TRBJ1-5
v_call: TRBV6-5
clone_size: -
d_call: -
cdr3_aa: CASRPVSFHQPQHF
cdr3_nt: TGTGCCAGCAGGCCAGTTTCTTTCCATCAGCCCCAGCATTTT

j_call: TRBJ2-3
v_call: TRBV7-6
clone_size: -
d_call: TRBD2
cdr3_aa: CASSPWGGEPTDTQYF
cdr3_nt: TGTGCCAGCAGCCCCTGGGGGGGGGAGCCCACAGATACGCAGTATTTT

j_call: TRBJ2-1
v_call: TRBV5-1
clone_size: -
d_call: -
cdr3_aa: CASSLVGYNEQFF
cdr3_nt: TGCGCCAGCAGCTTGGTCGGTTACAATGAGCAGTTCTTC

j_call: TRBJ2-3
v_call: TRBV6-6
clone_size: -
d_call: -
cdr3_aa: CASSYIATVTDTQYF
cdr3_nt: TGTGCCAGCAGTTATATAGCAACGGTCACAGATACGCAGTATTTT

j_call: TRBJ2-3
v_call: TRBV7-8
clone_size: -
d_call: -
cdr3_aa: CASSSSARANTDTQYF
cdr3_nt: TGTGCCAGCAGTTCCTCGGCCAGGGCGAATACAGATACGCAGTATTTT